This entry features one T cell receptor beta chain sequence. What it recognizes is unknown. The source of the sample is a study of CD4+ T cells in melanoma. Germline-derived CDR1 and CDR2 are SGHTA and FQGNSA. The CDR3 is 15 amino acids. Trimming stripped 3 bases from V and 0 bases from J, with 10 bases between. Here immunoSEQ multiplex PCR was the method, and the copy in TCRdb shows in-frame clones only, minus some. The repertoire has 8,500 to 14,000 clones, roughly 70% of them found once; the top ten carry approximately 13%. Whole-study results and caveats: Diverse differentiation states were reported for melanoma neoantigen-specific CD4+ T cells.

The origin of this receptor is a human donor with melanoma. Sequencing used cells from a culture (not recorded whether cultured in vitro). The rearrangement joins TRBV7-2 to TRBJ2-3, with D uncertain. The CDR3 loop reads CASSLSRSSTDTQYF. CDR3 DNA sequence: TGTGCCAGCAGCTTGTCGCGGTCTAGCACAGATACGCAGTATTTT. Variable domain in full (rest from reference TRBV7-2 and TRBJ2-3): GAGVSQSPSNKVTEKGKDVELRCDPISGHTALYWYRQSLGQGLEFLIYFQGNSAPDKSGLPSDRFSAERTGGSVSTLTIQRTQQEDSAVYLCASSLSRSSTDTQYFGPGTRLTVL.